One T cell receptor (beta chain) is described in this entry. The data originate from a study of control samples from healthy donors and cancer patients. V lost 6 bases to trimming and J lost 1 base; unmatched junction nucleotides: 3. Per the germline V gene, CDR1 is SGHRS and CDR2 is YFSETQ. The length of the CDR3 is 14 residues. Sequenced by immunoSEQ multiplex PCR; TCRdb stores in-frame clones only, minus some. The sample gives approximately 90,000 clones, just under 85% of which show up once; around 20% is in the top ten. The sequenced sample consisted of blood. This TCR was sampled from a man aged 25-45 years in good health. The genes are TRBV5-1 and TRBJ2-1, with TRBD2 identical over 8 bases. CDR3 loop: CASKSGGSYNEQFF. The CDR3 DNA reads TGCGCCAGCAAAAGCGGGGGTTCCTACAATGAGCAGTTCTTC.